The clone carrying this T cell receptor beta chain was recorded once. Antigen: not known. This sample is part of a study of cytomegalovirus exposure and HLA in healthy donors. Study results and caveats: Later analysis identified several of the most significant clusters that appeared linked to common viral pathogens.

Germline trimming cut 0 bases from V and 3 bases from J; bases unmatched to any gene: 1. The CDR3 totals 15 residues. Germline V CDR1 and CDR2: SGHRS, YFSETQ. Primers included in the PCR were 60 Vbeta and 13 Jbeta primers. Profiled with immunoSEQ multiplex PCR; TCRdb holds only in-frame clones, not every one. The sample has fewer than 250,000 clones, approximately 79% seen once; the top ten hold roughly 1.6%. Material for sequencing was PBMCs. The chain links TRBV5-1 to TRBJ2-1, with 9 positions matching TRBD1. The TCR was taken from a woman between 18 and 29 years old in good health and CMV-seronegative. CDR3 sequence (DNA): TGCGCCAGCAGCTTGGGACAGGGGGACTACAATGAGCAGTTCTTC. This gives the protein CASSLGQGDYNEQFF.